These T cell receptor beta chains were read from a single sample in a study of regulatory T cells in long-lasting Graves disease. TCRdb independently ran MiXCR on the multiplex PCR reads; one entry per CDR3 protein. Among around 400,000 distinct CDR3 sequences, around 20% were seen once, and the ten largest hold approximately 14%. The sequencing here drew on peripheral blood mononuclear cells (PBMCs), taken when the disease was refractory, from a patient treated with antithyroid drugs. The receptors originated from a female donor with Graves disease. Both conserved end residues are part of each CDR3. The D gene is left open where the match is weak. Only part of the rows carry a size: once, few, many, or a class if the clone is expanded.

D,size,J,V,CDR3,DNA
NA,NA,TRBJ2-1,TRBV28,CASSPLVDRYRSYNEQFF,TGTGCCAGCAGTCCCCTGGTAGATAGATACCGCTCCTACAATGAGCAGTTCTTC
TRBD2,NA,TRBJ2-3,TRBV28,CASRTLAGETDTQYF,TGTGCCAGCAGAACTCTAGCGGGAGAAACAGATACGCAGTATTTT
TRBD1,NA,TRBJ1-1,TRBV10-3,CAIRSGDRINTEAFF,TGTGCCATCAGATCCGGGGACAGAATCAACACTGAAGCTTTCTTT
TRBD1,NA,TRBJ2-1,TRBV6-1,CASSVTGDDEQFF,TGTGCCAGCAGCGTTACAGGGGACGATGAGCAGTTCTTC
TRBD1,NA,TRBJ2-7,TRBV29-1,CSVVRDRGVSYEQYF,TGCAGCGTTGTGAGGGACAGGGGAGTTTCCTACGAGCAGTACTTC
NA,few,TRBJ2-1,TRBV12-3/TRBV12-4,CASSLTSGGYNEQFF,TGTGCCAGCAGCCTAACTAGTGGGGGCTACAATGAGCAGTTCTTC
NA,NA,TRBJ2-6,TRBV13,CASSSFTSGANVLTF,TGTGCCAGCAGCTCTTTTACGAGTGGGGCCAACGTCCTGACTTTC
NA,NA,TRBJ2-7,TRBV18,CASSRRGRYEQYF,TGTGCCAGCTCACGGAGGGGGCGGTACGAGCAGTACTTC
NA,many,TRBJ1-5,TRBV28,CASSLSGQGLSNQPQHF,TGTGCCAGCAGTTTATCGGGGCAGGGGCTTAGCAATCAGCCCCAGCATTTT
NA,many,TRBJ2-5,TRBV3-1,CASSQRRPGWKYQETQYF,TGTGCCAGCAGCCAAAGACGTCCTGGGTGGAAGTACCAAGAGACCCAGTACTTC
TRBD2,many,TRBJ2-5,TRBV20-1,CSAPPETSGRGETQYF,TGCAGTGCCCCCCCCGAGACTAGCGGGAGGGGAGAGACCCAGTACTTC
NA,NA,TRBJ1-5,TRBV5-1,CASSPGESNQPQHF,TGCGCCAGCAGCCCAGGGGAATCCAATCAGCCCCAGCATTTT
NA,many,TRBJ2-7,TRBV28,CASSLGGIDTIYEQYF,TGTGCCAGCAGTTTAGGCGGGATCGACACAATCTACGAGCAGTACTTC
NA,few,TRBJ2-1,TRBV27,CASSLSGFGNEQFF,TGTGCCAGCAGTTTATCAGGTTTTGGAAATGAGCAGTTCTTC
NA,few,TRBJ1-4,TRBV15,CATSKILGNEKLFF,TGTGCCACCAGCAAAATTCTAGGAAATGAAAAACTGTTTTTT
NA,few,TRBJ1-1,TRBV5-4,CASSWTGMNTEAFF,TGTGCCAGCAGTTGGACGGGAATGAACACTGAAGCTTTCTTT
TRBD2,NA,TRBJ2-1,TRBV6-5,CASSYSTSGDYNEQFF,TGTGCCAGCAGTTACTCCACTAGCGGGGATTACAATGAGCAGTTCTTC
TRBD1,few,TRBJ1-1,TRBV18,CASSPMGQGSEAFF,TGTGCCAGCTCACCAATGGGACAGGGGTCTGAAGCTTTCTTT
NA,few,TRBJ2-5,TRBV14,CASSQEAVPGRAFVTQYF,TGTGCCAGCAGCCAAGAAGCAGTGCCGGGACGGGCTTTTGTGACCCAGTACTTC
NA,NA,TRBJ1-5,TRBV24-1,CATSDRENPFNQPQHF,TGTGCCACCAGTGATCGAGAAAACCCCTTCAATCAGCCCCAGCATTTT
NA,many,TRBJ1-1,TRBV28,CASSFIPPFDGPTEAFF,TGTGCCAGCAGTTTCATACCACCCTTTGACGGCCCCACTGAAGCTTTCTTT
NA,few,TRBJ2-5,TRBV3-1,CASSQDLGSVRMLETQYF,TGTGCCAGCAGCCAAGATCTGGGGAGCGTACGGATGTTGGAGACCCAGTACTTC
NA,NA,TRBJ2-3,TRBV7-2,CASSLSSSEGTDTQYF,TGTGCCAGCAGCTTATCGAGCAGCGAGGGCACAGATACGCAGTATTTT
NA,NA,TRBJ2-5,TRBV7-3,CASSLSSAPRETQYF,TGTGCCAGCAGCTTAAGCTCTGCCCCCAGAGAGACCCAGTACTTC
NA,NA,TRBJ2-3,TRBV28,CASETSITDTQYF,TGTGCCAGCGAAACTAGCATAACAGATACGCAGTATTTT